Listed here are 32 T cell receptor beta chains from one sample, sequenced in a study of Graves' ophthalmopathy and Graves' hyperthyroidism. The sequenced template was RNA, covering the TCR beta CDR3 region. Investigators did first-round RT-PCR with HTBI primers, then second-round multiplex PCR. MiXCR, run by TCRdb on the multiplex PCR reads, gives a single entry per CDR3 protein. The top ten clones hold 11% of a sample with approximately 1.2 million distinct CDR3 sequences, less than 45% of them seen once. The source material was peripheral blood or thyroid tissue (not recorded which). Receptors were obtained from an adult man with Graves' hyperthyroidism.

This clonotype was seen ten or more times. The gene calls are TRBV20-1 and TRBJ2-7, with D possibly being TRBD1 (6 bases). The CDR3 runs to 14 residues. Trimming cost V 3 bases and J 6 bases, with 18 bases left between them. Looked up from germline, CDR1 is DFQATT and CDR2 is SNEGSKA (reference sequence). The CDR3 DNA follows: TGCAGTGCTAGCTCCACAGGGAGTGTCGTCGAGCAGTACTTC. Protein sequence: CSASSTGSVVEQYF.

This clonotype was seen many times. The chain combines TRBV10-3 with TRBJ1-2; tentatively, D is TRBD1 (6 bases). The germline CDR1 and CDR2 sequences are ENHRY and SYGVKD. Trimming removed 2 bases at V and 7 bases at J, with 11 bases between. The CDR3 is 13 residues long. As DNA, the CDR3 is TGTGCCATCAGTGAGACCATAGGGGGTGGCTACACCTTC. Its translation is CAISETIGGGYTF.

This rearrangement joins TRBV6-1 to TRBJ2-5; D may be TRBD1 or TRBD2 (5 bases each). The CDR3 sequence is 14 residues long. V was pared by 2 bases and J by 4 bases, with 11 bases between. Germline CDR1 MNHNS, CDR2 SASEGT. The CDR3: CASSEWGMAETQYF. CDR3 in DNA: TGTGCCAGCAGTGAATGGGGGATGGCAGAGACCCAGTACTTC.

This chain links TRBV6-5 with TRBJ1-2, with unresolved D. The CDR3 has 13 amino acids. V was clipped by 2 bases and J by 8 bases, with 12 bases between them. From germline, CDR1 is MNHEY and CDR2 SVGAGI. CDR3 in DNA: TGTGCCAGCAGTTACAGTGGGAGGCGAGGCTACACCTTC. As protein: CASSYSGRRGYTF.

This clonotype was recorded at least ten times. J is TRBJ2-5 and V is TRBV29-1; no firm D call. The CDR3 extends over 13 amino acids. The germline gives CDR1 SQVTM, CDR2 ANQGSEA. The germline V and J ends were trimmed by 0 bases and 14 bases, with 19 bases remaining between them. CDR3 DNA sequence: TGCAGCGTTGAAGAAGAATACAATTATGTGGGATACTTC. This codes for CSVEEEYNYVGYF.

V and J are TRBV7-9 and TRBJ1-2; D not resolved. Germline V CDR1 and CDR2: SEHNR, FQNEAQ (reference sequence). This CDR3 comprises 13 residues. V was trimmed by 3 bases and J by 4 bases, leaving 9 bases between them. Here the CDR3 reads CASSFQSLYGYTF. The DNA for the CDR3 is TGTGCCAGCAGCTTCCAGTCCCTCTATGGCTACACCTTC.

As for this clonotype: This may stem from a read error, because a much larger clone lies one nucleotide away. The V gene is TRBV11-3, the J gene TRBJ2-7, with 10 bases matching TRBD2. Per germline, CDR1 SGHNT and CDR2 YENEEA. The CDR3 spans 16 residues. CDR3 sequence: CASSLNAPLAGEPKHF. Written as DNA, the CDR3 is TGTGCCAGCAGCTTAAACGCCCCGCTAGCGGGAGAACCTAAGCACTTC. Full variable domain (missing parts from reference TRBV11-3 and TRBJ2-7): EAGVVQSPRYKIIEKKQPVAFWCNPISGHNTLYWYLQNLGQGPELLIRYENEEAVDDSQLPKDRFSAERLKGVDSTLKIQPAELGDSAVYLCASSLNAPLAGEPKHFGPGTRLTVT.

The V call is TRBV10-3, the J call TRBJ2-5, with D unresolved. CDR1 and CDR2 from the germline V gene are ENHRY and SYGVKD. This CDR3 is built from 15 residues. Trimming pared 2 bases from V and 1 base from J, leaving 11 bases between. For the CDR3, the DNA is TGTGCCATCAGTGAGCAACGGCAGTTCCAAGAGACCCAGTACTTC. Translation gives CAISEQRQFQETQYF.

The sample holds many counts of this clonotype. The chain joins TRBV20-1 to TRBJ1-4, with 7 nucleotides matching TRBD1. The CDR3 has 13 amino acids. V was pared by 8 bases and J by 4 bases, with 7 bases of the junction left unmatched. In germline, CDR1 is DFQATT, CDR2 SNEGSKA (reference sequence). The CDR3 DNA follows: TGCAGTCTTCACAGGGGCGGTAATGAAAAACTGTTTTTT. This encodes CSLHRGGNEKLFF.

In DNA, the CDR3 is TGTGCCAGCAGCTTAGGCGGTAGCGGGAGAGGTGAGCAGTTCTTC. It encodes CASSLGGSGRGEQFF. The genes are TRBV7-9 and TRBJ2-1; 9 positions agree with TRBD2. This CDR3 has 15 residues. The germline gives CDR1 SEHNR, CDR2 FQNEAQ (reference sequence). The trim removed 1 base at V and 9 bases at J, leaving 7 bases unmatched.

The chain links TRBV4-3 to TRBJ2-2, with D maybe TRBD1 (6 bases). The germline V and J ends were trimmed by 1 base and 6 bases, with 12 bases remaining between them. In germline, CDR1 is LGHNA, CDR2 YSLEER. This CDR3 contains 15 residues. CDR3 protein: CASSQGSQGPGELFF. The CDR3 coding sequence is TGCGCCAGCAGCCAAGGTTCGCAGGGGCCCGGGGAGCTGTTTTTT.

Only a few counts were recorded for this clonotype. V is TRBV6-2 or TRBV6-3 and J is TRBJ1-1; D gene unclear. The CDR3 has 16 amino acids. The V end lost 2 bases, the J end lost 0 bases, and 13 bases lay between the germline ends. Germline V lookup: CDR1 MNHEY, CDR2 SVGEGT. The CDR3 DNA follows: TGTGCCAGCAGTTACAGAACACCACTTATGAACACTGAAGCTTTCTTT. Translation gives CASSYRTPLMNTEAFF.

This clonotype was recorded at least ten times. This CDR3 reads CASSQGQGFEQYF. In DNA form, the CDR3 reads TGCGCCAGCAGCCAGGGACAGGGGTTCGAGCAGTACTTC. The rearrangement joins TRBV4-3 to TRBJ2-7, with TRBD1 identical over 10 bases. CDR3 length: 13 amino acids. Germline V CDR1 and CDR2: LGHNA, YSLEER. The junction had 2 bases not matched to a gene; V was cut back by 3 bases and J by 6 bases.

The rearrangement joins TRBV7-2 to TRBJ1-6, with D uncertain. V dropped 5 bases and J dropped 11 bases, with 16 bases sitting between them. The length of the CDR3 is 14 residues. From germline, CDR1 is SGHTA and CDR2 FQGNSA. The CDR3 coding sequence is TGTGCCAGCAGCCAGGAGGGATCGACTACACCCCTCCACTTT. It specifies CASSQEGSTTPLHF.

The chain recombines TRBV7-7 with TRBJ2-6; 7 nucleotides align to TRBD1. CDR3 length equals 15 residues. The germline gives CDR1 SSHAT, CDR2 FNYEAQ (reference sequence). The trim removed 5 bases at V and 5 bases at J, leaving 6 bases unmatched. The CDR3 reads CASSRSDRRANVLTF. In nucleotides, the CDR3 is TGTGCCAGCAGCCGATCGGACAGGCGGGCCAACGTCCTGACTTTC.

Worth noting for this clonotype: It may be a read error: a sequence one base away is much more abundant. Here the CDR3 reads CASSSGFVSENTIYF. The CDR3 region has the DNA TGTGCCAGCAGCTCCGGCTTTGTCTCTGAAAACACCATATATTTT. This chain uses TRBV7-2 with TRBJ1-3; D is uncertain. This CDR3 contains 15 residues. CDR1 is SGHTA, CDR2 FQGNSA, per germline.

There are many counts of this clonotype. The chain joins TRBV6-6 to TRBJ1-5, with 8 bases fitting TRBD1. The CDR3 runs 16 residues. Germline V gene lookup returns CDR1 MNHNY and CDR2 SVGAGI (reference sequence). V shed 2 bases, J shed 2 bases, and the junction held 5 bases outside the gene matches. In nucleotides, the CDR3 is TGTGCCAGCAGTTACCGGACAGGGATGGGCAATCAGCCCCAGCATTTT. Residues: CASSYRTGMGNQPQHF.

The gene calls are TRBV6-2 or TRBV6-3 and TRBJ2-7, with a possible D match to TRBD1 (6 bases). Trimming shortened V by 5 bases and J by 7 bases, and 21 bases separated the two germline ends. Germline lookup yields CDR1 MNHEY and CDR2 SVGEGT. The CDR3 consists of 15 residues. CDR3 in DNA: TGTGCCAGCAGTGGAAAGACAGGCGGCAAGTGGGAGCAGTACTTC. It translates to CASSGKTGGKWEQYF.

The chain recombines TRBV2 with TRBJ2-3; D remains ambiguous. Trimming shortened V by 7 bases and J by 0 bases, and 11 bases separated the two germline ends. This CDR3 region has 14 residues. CDR1 and CDR2 (germline): SNHLY, FYNNEI. CDR3 in amino acids: CASIGPDSTDTQYF. CDR3 DNA sequence: TGTGCCAGCATAGGGCCAGACAGCACAGATACGCAGTATTTT.

This clonotype was seen ten or more times. CDR3 DNA: TGTGCCAGCAGTTACTCGATCGTAAATCAGCCCCAGCATTTT. Its protein is CASSYSIVNQPQHF. This sequence joins TRBV6-5 and TRBJ1-5; D is unresolved. This CDR3 has 14 amino acids. The ends were cut back, 0 bases at V and 4 bases at J, with 7 bases in the middle. From germline, CDR1 is MNHEY and CDR2 SVGAGI.

V and J are TRBV7-7 and TRBJ2-5, with D tentatively TRBD2 (6 bases). CDR3 size: 17 residues. The V and J ends lost 4 bases and 2 bases respectively, with 20 bases between them. Germline loops: CDR1 SSHAT, CDR2 FNYEAQ (reference sequence). This CDR3 is CASSSLLASGTQETQYF. CDR3 in DNA: TGTGCCAGCAGCTCCCTTTTAGCGTCAGGGACTCAAGAGACCCAGTACTTC.

This clonotype was observed many times. This sequence joins TRBV2 and TRBJ1-5; 7 positions match TRBD1. The CDR3 contains 15 residues. The V gene end was trimmed by 6 bases and the J gene end by 9 bases; junction bases not matched to a gene: 14. CDR1 and CDR2 from the germline V gene are SNHLY and FYNNEI. This CDR3 is CASRGQALVFSPQHF. DNA for the CDR3: TGTGCCAGCAGAGGACAGGCCCTCGTATTTTCGCCCCAGCATTTT.

This clonotype was detected many times. This chain connects TRBV29-1 to TRBJ2-7; 7 bases map to TRBD1. The CDR3 has 13 amino acids. The ends lost 5 bases at V and 1 base at J; junction bases unmatched: 5. Per germline, CDR1 SQVTM and CDR2 ANQGSEA. The CDR3 is CSVTGQLSYEQYF. Written as DNA, the CDR3 is TGCAGCGTTACGGGACAGTTATCCTACGAGCAGTACTTC.

In its sample, this clonotype was seen many times. The rearrangement links TRBV19 to TRBJ1-1; D is unresolved. In germline, CDR1 is LNHDA, CDR2 SQIVND (reference sequence). The CDR3 covers 12 residues. Trimming pared 9 bases from V and 1 base from J, leaving 9 bases between. In nucleotides, the CDR3 is TGTGCCAGCACTACAGCGAACACTGAAGCTTTCTTT. Encoded protein: CASTTANTEAFF.

The rearrangement links TRBV6-2 or TRBV6-3 to TRBJ2-7, with D possibly TRBD2 on 6 matching bases. The CDR3 runs to 12 residues. Trimming pared 8 bases from V and 4 bases from J, leaving 12 bases between. CDR1 and CDR2 from the germline V gene are MNHEY and SVGEGT. Written as DNA, the CDR3 is TGTGCCAGCTGGACGGCGGGGTACGAGCAGTACTTC. Translation: CASWTAGYEQYF.

This clonotype was observed many times. V gene TRBV12-3 or TRBV12-4 combines with J gene TRBJ2-2; D is undetermined. The V end lost 4 bases, the J end lost 5 bases, and 8 bases lay between the germline ends. The CDR3 has 13 residues. The CDR3 bases are TGTGCCAGCAGTTCCATCTCAACCGGGGAGCTGTTTTTT. This sequence encodes CASSSISTGELFF.

This rearrangement joins TRBV10-3 to TRBJ2-3, with 10 bases that match TRBD1. Unmatched junction bases numbered 7, after V lost 0 bases and J lost 1 base. In germline, CDR1 is ENHRY, CDR2 SYGVKD. This CDR3 comprises 18 residues. This chain's CDR3 is CAISESPQGTGGTDTQYF. In DNA form, the CDR3 reads TGTGCCATCAGTGAGTCACCCCAGGGGACAGGGGGCACAGATACGCAGTATTTT.

This clonotype appeared a few times. Given a much more abundant clone one base away, this may be a read error. The rearrangement uses TRBV5-1 and TRBJ1-5; TRBD1 matches 11 bases. The CDR3 has 14 residues. Germline lookup yields CDR1 SGHRS and CDR2 YFSETQ. The CDR3 DNA is TGCGCCAGCAGCTCGGGACAGGGGGTTCAGCCCCATCATTTT. It codes for CASSSGQGVQPHHF.

The V gene is TRBV15, the J gene TRBJ2-7, with 9 positions matching TRBD1. The CDR3 loop spans 16 amino acids. The V gene's germline CDR1 is LNHNV and CDR2 YYDKDF (reference sequence). The junction had 12 bases not matched to a gene; V was cut back by 5 bases and J by 4 bases. The DNA for the CDR3 is TGTGCCACCAGCTACCGTTCGGGACAGGGAGAGTACGAGCAGTACTTC. It translates to CATSYRSGQGEYEQYF.

The gene calls are TRBV5-1 and TRBJ2-7; 9 positions match TRBD1. Germline assignment: CDR1 SGHRS and CDR2 YFSETQ. The ends lost 5 bases at V and 4 bases at J; junction bases unmatched: 10. The CDR3 runs to 15 residues. CDR3 sequence: CASSLGGDREYEQYF. The CDR3 DNA reads TGCGCCAGCAGTCTCGGTGGGGACAGGGAGTACGAGCAGTACTTC.

Details on this clonotype: Because the CDR3's place on the DNA is in doubt, the DNA is left out and the CDR3 is given as listed by TCRdb. The V gene is TRBV7-9, the J gene TRBJ1-5. The CDR3 spans 15 residues, counting both ends. Germline V gene lookup returns CDR1 SEHNR and CDR2 FQNEAQ (reference sequence). The CDR3 sequence is CASSFGPGTHQPQHF.

This clonotype was detected a few times. The J gene is TRBJ1-5, the V gene TRBV6-5; D is possibly TRBD1 (6 bases). Trimming took 6 bases from V and 1 from J, leaving 16 bases between them. Germline V gene sequence: CDR1 MNHEY, CDR2 SVGAGI. CDR3 length: 16 residues. CDR3 loop: CASSLTGGKSNQPQHF. Here the CDR3 DNA reads TGTGCCAGCAGCCTGACAGGAGGCAAAAGCAATCAGCCCCAGCATTTT.